This T cell receptor (beta chain) was obtained from a study of tumor-infiltrating lymphocytes in primary liver carcinoma. The researchers produced TCR beta cDNA from approximately 550 ng total RNA with a constant-region primer. Generation of the TCR beta libraries relied on three nested multiplex PCR rounds using slightly modified ARM-PCR. The opening two PCR rounds, around 9 cycles each, paired TRBV1-TRBV30 forward primers with a C-beta reverse primer. TCRdb passed the multiplex PCR reads through MiXCR, listing each CDR3 protein once. The sample consists of 100,000 to 150,000 distinct CDR3 sequences, under 65% of them appearing once. Taking about 17-31 mg of unsorted bulk tissue, the authors co-extracted RNA and DNA. A note on this clonotype: Sequence at one end of the junction differs from germline and may be a read error.

This CDR3 is built from 16 residues. The germline V gene encodes CDR1 SGHVS and CDR2 FQNEAQ. The V and J genes are TRBV7-8 and TRBJ2-1; 11 nucleotides align to TRBD1. The receptor comes from a woman aged 60-70 years with primary liver carcinoma and hepatitis B virus infection. Sequencing input: liver tumor tissue from sampling region 3. The sample's subset: tumor region T3, left-lateral pole. The CDR3 DNA reads TGTACCAACAGCCTGACTGGACAGGGGGCCTACAATGGGCAGTTCTTC. Translated: CTNSLTGQGAYNGQFF.